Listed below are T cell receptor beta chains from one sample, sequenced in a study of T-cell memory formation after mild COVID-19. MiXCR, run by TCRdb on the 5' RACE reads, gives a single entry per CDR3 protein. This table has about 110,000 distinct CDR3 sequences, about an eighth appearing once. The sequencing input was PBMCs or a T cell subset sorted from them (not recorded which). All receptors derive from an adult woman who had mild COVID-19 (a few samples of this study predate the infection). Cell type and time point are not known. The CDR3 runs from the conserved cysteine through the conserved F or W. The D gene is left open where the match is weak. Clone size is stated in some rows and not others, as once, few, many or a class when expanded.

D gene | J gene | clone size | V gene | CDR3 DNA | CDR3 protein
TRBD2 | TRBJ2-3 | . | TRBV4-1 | TGCGCCAGCAGCCAAGCCCTACTAGCGGTTCACGCGAATACGCAGTATTTT | CASSQALLAVHANTQYF
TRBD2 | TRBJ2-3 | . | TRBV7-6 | TGTGCCAGCAGCTTAGGTACTAGCGGGAGTTTGAATACGCAGTATTTT | CASSLGTSGSLNTQYF
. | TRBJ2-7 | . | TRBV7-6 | TGTGCCAGCAGTCCCACAGGGGACTCCGAGCAGTACTTC | CASSPTGDSEQYF
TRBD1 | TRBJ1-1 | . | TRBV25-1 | TGTGCCAGCAGTGCGACAGGGGCCACTGAAGCTTTCTTT | CASSATGATEAFF
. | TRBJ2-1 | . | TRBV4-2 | TGTGCCAGCGCTTCGCGCAGGGGTCATGAGCAGTTCTTC | CASASRRGHEQFF
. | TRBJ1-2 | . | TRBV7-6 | TGTGCCAGCAGCGCGATTTTTGACAGTGAGGGCCTCTCCAATGGCTACACCTTC | CASSAIFDSEGLSNGYTF
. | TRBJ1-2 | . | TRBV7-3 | TGTGCCAGCAGCCAGTCTGCTAGTCTTGGCTACACCTTC | CASSQSASLGYTF
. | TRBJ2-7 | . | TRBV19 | TGTGCCAGTAGTATGACGGAGGGGGCTTCCTACGAGCAGTACTTC | CASSMTEGASYEQYF
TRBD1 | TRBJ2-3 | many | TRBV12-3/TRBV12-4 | TGTGCCAGCAGTTTGACAGGGGGCTGGGGCACAGATACGCAGTATTTT | CASSLTGGWGTDTQYF
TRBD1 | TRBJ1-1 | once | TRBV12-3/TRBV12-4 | TGTGCCAGCAGGAATGACAGGGGTATTGTGTACACTGAAGCTTTCTTT | CASRNDRGIVYTEAFF
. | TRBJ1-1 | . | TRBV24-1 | TGTGCCACCAGTGATTCCTCCGTAAAAACTGAGGCAGCAGAAGCTTTCTTT | CATSDSSVKTEAAEAFF
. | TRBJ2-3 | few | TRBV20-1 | TGCAGTGCTCGCCGGGACATGCCGCGGAAAGATACGCAGTATTTT | CSARRDMPRKDTQYF
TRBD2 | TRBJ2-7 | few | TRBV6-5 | TGTACCAGCAGTTACGCGACTAGCGGGAGTCTGTCCTACGAGCAGTACTTC | CTSSYATSGSLSYEQYF
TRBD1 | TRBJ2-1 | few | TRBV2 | TGTGCCAGCCGTGGGACAGTCAGCTCCTACAATGAGCAGTTCTTC | CASRGTVSSYNEQFF
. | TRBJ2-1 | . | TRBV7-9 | TGTGCCAGCAGCTTAGTGAGCGGACTTACTGAGCAGTTCTTC | CASSLVSGLTEQFF
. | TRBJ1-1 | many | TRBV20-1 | TGCAGTGCTAGAAACACCAGGGGTACTGAAGCTTTCTTT | CSARNTRGTEAFF
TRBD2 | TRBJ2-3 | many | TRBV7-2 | TGTGCCAGCAGCTCCCTAGCGGCTAGCACAGATACGCAGTATTTT | CASSSLAASTDTQYF
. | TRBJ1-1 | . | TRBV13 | TGTGCCAGCAGCTTAGGGACACCGAACACTGAAGCTTTCTTT | CASSLGTPNTEAFF
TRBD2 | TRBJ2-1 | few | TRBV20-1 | TGCAGTGCTTCCTCGGGCAGGGGAGGGCTAGCGGGAGCAGGGGAGCAGTTCTTC | CSASSGRGGLAGAGEQFF
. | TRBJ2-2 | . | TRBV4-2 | TGTGCCAGCAGCCCGACAGAGACTCAAAGGGGGGAGCTGTTTTTT | CASSPTETQRGELFF
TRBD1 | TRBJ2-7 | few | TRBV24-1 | TGTGCCACCAGTGCCCCGGGACAGGGATACGAGCAGTACTTC | CATSAPGQGYEQYF
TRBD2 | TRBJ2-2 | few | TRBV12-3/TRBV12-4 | TGTGCCAGCAGTCCCGCGTACAAGGGAGGGTACGGCGCCTGGGAGCTGTTTTTT | CASSPAYKGGYGAWELFF
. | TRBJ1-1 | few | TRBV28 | TGTGCCAGCAGTTTCATTACCCAGGGGCCGGGGACTGAAGCTTTCTTT | CASSFITQGPGTEAFF
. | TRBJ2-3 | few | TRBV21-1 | TGTGCCAGCAGCAAGGGCGGGAGTAACCGCACAGATACGCAGTATTTT | CASSKGGSNRTDTQYF
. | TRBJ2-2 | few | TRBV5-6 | TGTGCCAGCAGCCAAGGGACGGCAGGGAGCGAGGAGCTGTTTTTT | CASSQGTAGSEELFF
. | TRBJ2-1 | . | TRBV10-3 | TGTGCCATCAGTGAGAGTCAGGGTTACAATGAGCAGTTCTTC | CAISESQGYNEQFF
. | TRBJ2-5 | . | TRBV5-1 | TGCGCCAGCAGCTTAGTCGGCTTCCAAGAGACCCAGTACTTC | CASSLVGFQETQYF